These 32 T cell receptor beta chains came from one sample sequenced in a study of tissue T cells after allogeneic stem cell transplantation. Sample time point: mouse harvest day 7 after allogeneic transplant. Tail vein injection delivered 10^7 T-cell-depleted bone marrow cells and 10^6 splenic CD5+ T cells. Sequenced by immunoSEQ multiplex PCR; TCRdb stores in-frame clones only, minus some. The repertoire has 7,200 or so clones, 50% of them found once; the top ten carry approximately 3.9%. The material sequenced was gut tissue. These receptors originate from a female BALB/c mouse given C57BL/6 T cells with graft-versus-host disease after an allogeneic hematopoietic cell transplant.

This clone was observed a few times. The gene names given are mouse names. The read is 1 residue too short to cover the CDR3 end, so that end is filled in from the germline J gene. Other DNA sequences within the sample encode an identical CDR3. This chain uses TRBV16 with TRBJ2-7; D call uncertain. The CDR3 is made up of 13 amino acids. The V end lost 1 base, the J end lost 0 bases, and 4 bases lay between the germline ends. The V gene's germline CDR1 is SGHSA and CDR2 FRNQAP. This chain's CDR3 is CASSLASSYEQYF. Partial CDR3 DNA: TGTGCAAGCAGCTTAGCGTCCTCCTATGAACAGTAC.

With respect to this clone: The gene names given are mouse names. With the read ending 1 residue before the CDR3 end, the germline J gene is used to fill in that end. V and J are TRBV15 and TRBJ2-7, with D hard to call. V lost 0 bases and J 4 bases, leaving 10 bases between the germline ends. Per the germline V gene, CDR1 is SGHND and CDR2 is FRSKSL. The CDR3 is 14 residues long. CDR3 sequence reads: CASSLASGKYEQYF. The CDR3 bases that were read are TGTGCCAGCAGTTTAGCGAGTGGCAAATATGAACAGTAC.

In regard to this clone: Gene names denote mouse genes. The read stops 1 residue short of the end of the CDR3; the missing end is completed from the germline J gene. V is TRBV16 and J is TRBJ2-4; D gene unclear. Trimming pared 1 base from V and 0 bases from J, leaving 2 bases between. CDR3 size: 13 residues. Germline V gives CDR1 SGHSA, CDR2 FRNQAP. The sequenced part of the CDR3 DNA is TGTGCAAGCAGCTTAGGCAGTCAAAACACCTTGTAC. It codes for CASSLGSQNTLY. From start to end, the CDR3 is CASSLGSQNTLYF. Full variable domain (missing parts from reference TRBV16 and TRBJ2-4): NAGVIQTPRHKVTGKGQEATLWCEPISGHSAVFWYRQTIVQGLEFLTYFRNQAPIDDSGMPKERFSAQMPNQSHSTLKIQSTQPQDSAVYLCASSLGSQNTLYFGAGTRLSVL.

This clone appeared a few times. Gene names denote mouse genes. The read ends 1 residue shy of where the CDR3 ends; the end is completed using the germline J gene. V and J are TRBV26 and TRBJ1-3; D unresolved. CDR3 size: 13 residues. Per the germline V gene, CDR1 is KGHPV and CDR2 is FQNQEV (reference sequence). Between the trimmed V and J ends, which lost 3 bases and 0 bases, there was a span of 3 bases. Here the CDR3 reads CASSLSSGNTLYF. The DNA read from the CDR3 is TGTGCCAGCAGTCTAAGTTCTGGAAATACGCTCTAT.

On this clone itself: Gene names and germline match the mouse. The read terminates 1 residue before the CDR3 end, so the remaining end is supplied by the germline J gene. The chain is built from TRBV15 and TRBJ1-1, with D unresolved. The CDR3 extends over 13 amino acids. Between the trimmed V and J ends, which lost 2 bases and 0 bases, there was a span of 4 bases. Germline CDR1 SGHND, CDR2 FRSKSL. The DNA read from the CDR3 is TGTGCCAGCAGTTTATCTGCAAACACAGAAGTCTTC. As protein: CASSLSANTEVF. The entire CDR3 protein is CASSLSANTEVFF.

In its sample, this clone was seen a few times. Each gene name is a mouse one. Incomplete CDR3 DNA: TGTGCCAGCAGTCTGCCCGGGACAGCAAACACCGGGCAGCTCTAC. The encoded protein is CASSLPGTANTGQLY. Given in full, the CDR3 is CASSLPGTANTGQLYF. This sequence joins TRBV26 and TRBJ2-2; 7 positions match TRBD1. The CDR3 goes on 1 residue after the read ends, and that part is filled in from the germline J gene. CDR1 and CDR2 (germline): KGHPV, FQNQEV (reference sequence). The V gene end was trimmed by 2 bases and the J gene end by 0 bases; junction bases not matched to a gene: 3. The CDR3 extends over 16 amino acids.

Remarks on this clone: Gene names are mouse gene names. The read is 1 residue too short to cover the CDR3 end, so that end is filled in from the germline J gene. The chain combines TRBV23 with TRBJ2-1; the D call TRBD1 from the table was never checked on the DNA. CDR1 is KGHTA, CDR2 FQNQQP, per germline. The CDR3 is made up of 14 amino acids. The chain's CDR3 is CSSSQTGGGAEQFF. The CDR3 bases that were read are TGCTCCAGCAGTCAAACAGGGGGCGGTGCTGAGCAGTTC.

This clone has just a few counts. Gene names are mouse gene names. The read ends 1 residue shy of where the CDR3 ends; the end is completed using the germline J gene. Within the sample, other DNA sequences also encode this same CDR3. The rearrangement links TRBV3 to TRBJ1-4; 9 bases agree with TRBD1. The length of the CDR3 is 15 residues. From germline, CDR1 is SNHLY and CDR2 FYNGKV (reference sequence). Trimming cost V 5 bases and J 1 base; bases outside gene matches: 2. The covered CDR3 bases are TGTGCCAGCAGCCCGGGACAGGGTTCCAACGAAAGATTATTT. Amino acid sequence: CASSPGQGSNERLF. The full CDR3 is CASSPGQGSNERLFF.

For this clone: Gene names and germline match the mouse. Read coverage stops 1 residue before the CDR3 terminus; the germline J gene supplies the remainder. The genes are TRBV26 and TRBJ2-2; 7 bases line up with TRBD1. V trimming: 4 bases; J trimming: 4 bases; junction bases outside the gene matches: 6. The CDR3 runs 15 residues. Looked up from germline, CDR1 is KGHPV and CDR2 is FQNQEV (reference sequence). CDR3 bases read: TGTGCCAGCAGTCCCAGACAGGGAGGCACCGGGCAGCTCTAC. This codes for CASSPRQGGTGQLY. The complete CDR3 protein is CASSPRQGGTGQLYF.

Remarks on this clone: Gene names are the mouse ones. Read coverage stops 1 residue before the CDR3 terminus; the germline J gene supplies the remainder. This chain links TRBV3 with TRBJ1-4; D might be TRBD1 (5 bases). The length of the CDR3 is 14 residues. V gave up 4 bases and J gave up 1 base, with 7 bases separating them. CDR1 is SNHLY, CDR2 FYNGKV, per germline (reference sequence). The CDR3 loop reads CASSYGASNERLFF. The CDR3 DNA, read in part, is TGTGCCAGCAGCTACGGGGCTTCCAACGAAAGATTATTT. The full variable domain, rest sourced from reference TRBV3 and TRBJ1-4, is GPKVLQIPSHQIIDMGQMVTLNCDPVSNHLYFYWYKQILGQQMEFLVNFYNGKVMEKSKLFKDQFSVERPDGSYFTLKIQPTALEDSAVYFCASSYGASNERLFFGHGTKLSVL.

To note about this clone: Gene names denote mouse genes. CDR3 amino acids: CASSRLGENTLYF. The covered CDR3 bases are TGTGCCAGCAGTCGACTGGGGGAAAACACCTTGTAC. The rearrangement joins TRBV26 to TRBJ2-4; 9 nucleotides match TRBD2. The read terminates 1 residue before the CDR3 end, so the remaining end is supplied by the germline J gene. Per the germline V gene, CDR1 is KGHPV and CDR2 is FQNQEV (reference sequence). V lost 4 bases to trimming and J lost 4 bases; unmatched junction nucleotides: 0. The CDR3 covers 13 residues.

A note on this clone: Gene names denote mouse genes. The read ends 1 residue shy of where the CDR3 ends; the end is completed using the germline J gene. This sequence joins TRBV24 and TRBJ1-1; D is perhaps TRBD1 (6 bases). Trimming shortened V by 2 bases and J by 0 bases, and 10 bases separated the two germline ends. Germline values: CDR1 KGHTA, CDR2 FRNEEI. This CDR3 is built from 15 residues. CDR3 sequence reads: CASSLGQRPNTEVFF. CDR3 bases read: TGTGCCAGCAGTCTGGGACAGAGGCCAAACACAGAAGTCTTC.

About this clone: These gene names are mouse names. Coverage ceases 1 residue before the CDR3 finishes, and the germline J gene fills in the end. This sequence joins TRBV13-1 and TRBJ2-3; 10 bases fit TRBD2. Per the germline V gene, CDR1 is NSHNY and CDR2 is SYGAGN. After removal of 5 bases from V and 0 bases from J, the junction contained 0 bases not matched to a gene. There are 14 residues in the CDR3. The CDR3 here is CASRDWGSAETLYF. The CDR3 bases that were read are TGTGCCAGCAGGGACTGGGGGAGTGCAGAAACGCTGTAT.

This clone was seen a handful of times. Genes and germline come from the mouse. The read ends 1 residue early relative to the CDR3; the germline J gene fills the gap. The rearrangement uses TRBV12-2 and TRBJ2-7; 7 bases are a match to TRBD2. V was clipped by 0 bases and J by 2 bases; unmatched bases: 3. The CDR3 runs to 14 residues. CDR1 and CDR2 (germline): SGHLS, HYDKME. This CDR3 is CASSLDGGTYEQYF. The DNA read from the CDR3 is TGTGCCAGCTCTCTCGATGGGGGGACCTATGAACAGTAC.

In regard to this clone: Mouse gene names and germline throughout. Sequencing ends 1 residue short of the CDR3 end; the germline J gene provides the rest. This chain links TRBV3 with TRBJ2-4; 10 nucleotides match TRBD2. Germline lookup yields CDR1 SNHLY and CDR2 FYNGKV (reference sequence). The V gene end was trimmed by 5 bases and the J gene end by 1 base; junction bases not matched to a gene: 3. The CDR3 length is 15 residues. CDR3 bases read: TGTGCCAGCAGCCGGGACTGGGGTCGTCAAAACACCTTGTAC. It codes for CASSRDWGRQNTLY. Given in full, the CDR3 is CASSRDWGRQNTLYF.

Worth noting for this clone: The gene symbols are mouse symbols. The CDR3 end lies 1 residue beyond the end of the read and is filled in from the germline J gene. This sequence joins TRBV13-2 and TRBJ2-5, with 8 bases matching TRBD2. The CDR3 has 15 amino acids. The germline V gene has CDR1 NNHNN and CDR2 SYGAGS (reference sequence). The ends lost 0 bases at V and 7 bases at J; junction bases unmatched: 7. The part of the CDR3 DNA that was read is TGTGCCAGCGGTGATGCTTGGGGGGGGCGCTACACCCAGTAC. Translating it yields CASGDAWGGRYTQY. The CDR3 as a whole reads CASGDAWGGRYTQYF.

As concerns this clone: Here the gene names and germline are mouse. The read gets to within 1 residue of the CDR3 end, and the germline J gene fills in the rest. The V and J genes are TRBV13-2 and TRBJ1-3; D might be TRBD1 (6 bases). Looked up from germline, CDR1 is NNHNN and CDR2 is SYGAGS (reference sequence). The length of the CDR3 is 15 residues. Trimming left V 3 bases short and J 0 bases short, with 10 bases between. The CDR3 is CASGAGTNSGNTLYF. The CDR3 DNA, read in part, is TGTGCCAGCGGTGCTGGGACAAATTCTGGAAATACGCTCTAT.

As for this clone: The gene names here belong to mouse. The CDR3 goes on 1 residue after the read ends, and that part is filled in from the germline J gene. Other DNA sequences from this sample encode an identical CDR3 as well. The rearrangement uses TRBV3 and TRBJ1-3, with 8 positions matching TRBD1. CDR1 is SNHLY, CDR2 FYNGKV, per germline (reference sequence). Trimming took 5 bases from V and 2 from J; bases not matched to a gene: 2. This CDR3 region has 14 residues. The part of the CDR3 DNA that was read is TGTGCCAGCAGCCCACAGGGGGCTGGAAATACGCTCTAT. Its protein is CASSPQGAGNTLY. The whole CDR3 is CASSPQGAGNTLYF.

As concerns this clone: All gene names here are mouse names. Read data end 1 residue before the CDR3 end; the end is taken from the germline J gene. The chain is built from TRBV5 and TRBJ2-7, with 13 bases lining up with TRBD2. Germline V gene sequence: CDR1 LGHNA, CDR2 YNLKQL (reference sequence). V gave up 4 bases and J gave up 6 bases; unmatched junction bases: 3. This CDR3 contains 14 residues. The CDR3 reads CASSPGTGGVEQYF. The CDR3 DNA, read in part, is TGTGCCAGCAGCCCCGGGACTGGGGGGGTTGAACAGTAC.

About this clone itself: Genes and germline come from the mouse. Read coverage stops 1 residue before the CDR3 terminus; the germline J gene supplies the remainder. The chain has TRBV3 and TRBJ1-1, with 7 bases that match TRBD1. Germline CDR1 reads SNHLY; CDR2 reads FYNGKV (reference sequence). The ends lost 5 bases at V and 1 base at J; junction bases unmatched: 1. The CDR3 is 13 residues long. The part of the CDR3 DNA that was read is TGTGCCAGCAGCGGACAGGTGAACACAGAAGTCTTC. As protein: CASSGQVNTEVF. The CDR3, in full, reads CASSGQVNTEVFF.

Regarding this clone: Gene labels here are mouse ones. The read is 1 residue too short to cover the CDR3 end, so that end is filled in from the germline J gene. The chain links TRBV12-1 to TRBJ2-3; D may be TRBD2 (7 bases). The CDR3 contains 13 residues. The germline CDR1 and CDR2 sequences are SGHSN and HYEKVE. V was trimmed by 1 base and J by 4 bases, leaving 8 bases between them. The CDR3 here is CASSLGGPETLYF. The covered CDR3 bases are TGTGCCAGCTCTCTTGGGGGGCCAGAAACGCTGTAT.

This clone was detected a few times. Gene names denote mouse genes. The read ends 1 residue shy of where the CDR3 ends; the end is completed using the germline J gene. The chain recombines TRBV2 with TRBJ2-3; 13 positions match TRBD2. J lost 0 bases, V lost 6 bases, and 3 bases had no gene match. CDR1 and CDR2 from the germline V gene are LGHNA and YSYQKL. The CDR3 is made up of 16 amino acids. The covered CDR3 bases are TGTGCCAGCAGACGGACTGGGGGGGCTAGTGCAGAAACGCTGTAT. Its protein is CASRRTGGASAETLY. The full CDR3 protein reads CASRRTGGASAETLYF.

With respect to this clone: The germline and genes are mouse ones. The read gets to within 1 residue of the CDR3 end, and the germline J gene fills in the rest. The chain recombines TRBV23 with TRBJ1-1; no DNA check was done on the table's D call, TRBD1. The germline gives CDR1 KGHTA, CDR2 FQNQQP. This CDR3 region has 14 residues. This CDR3 reads CSSSHPGANTEVFF. The CDR3 bases that were read are TGCTCCAGCAGTCATCCAGGGGCAAACACAGAAGTCTTC.

Turning to this clone: Gene names refer to mouse genes. The sequenced fragment ends 1 residue before the CDR3 boundary, so the rest is inferred from the germline J gene. The V call is TRBV3, the J call TRBJ2-1; 9 nucleotides align to TRBD2. CDR3 size: 15 residues. The germline V gene has CDR1 SNHLY and CDR2 FYNGKV (reference sequence). V shed 4 bases, J shed 3 bases, and the junction held 4 bases outside the gene matches. CDR3 DNA (partial): TGTGCCAGCAGCTCGGACTGGGGCGCCTATGCTGAGCAGTTC. Translating it yields CASSSDWGAYAEQF. The complete CDR3 protein is CASSSDWGAYAEQFF.

Worth noting for this clone: Gene names denote mouse genes. The CDR3 goes on 1 residue after the read ends, and that part is filled in from the germline J gene. The chain combines TRBV3 with TRBJ1-2, with D possibly being TRBD1 (6 bases). Trimming removed 2 bases from V and 3 bases from J, with 10 bases in between. In germline, CDR1 is SNHLY, CDR2 FYNGKV (reference sequence). This CDR3 has 14 residues. Incomplete CDR3 DNA: TGTGCCAGCAGCTTAATCAGGGGAGACTCCGACTACACC. The encoded protein is CASSLIRGDSDYT. In full, the CDR3 is CASSLIRGDSDYTF.

Notes on this clone: Gene and germline names: mouse. The CDR3 end lies 1 residue beyond the end of the read and is filled in from the germline J gene. The rearrangement joins TRBV4 to TRBJ2-2, with a tentative D call TRBD1 (5 bases). The CDR3 consists of 13 residues. The V gene lost 4 bases and the J gene lost 3 bases, with 6 bases spanning the gap. Germline-derived CDR1 and CDR2 are LGHDT and YNNKQL (reference sequence). CDR3 amino acids: CASSFRDTGQLYF. Incomplete CDR3 DNA: TGTGCCAGCAGCTTCAGGGACACCGGGCAGCTCTAC.

About this clone: Any gene name here is a mouse gene name. Coverage ceases 1 residue before the CDR3 finishes, and the germline J gene fills in the end. The gene calls are TRBV14 and TRBJ1-5; D is perhaps TRBD1 (5 bases). Germline V gene sequence: CDR1 SGHDT, CDR2 FRDEAV. V was trimmed by 3 bases and J by 0 bases, leaving 7 bases between them. The CDR3 is 14 residues long. CDR3 protein: CASSWGINNQAPLF. CDR3 DNA (partial): TGTGCCAGCAGTTGGGGGATTAACAACCAGGCTCCGCTT.

This clone was seen a handful of times. Mouse germline and gene names are used. The CDR3 end is not reached by the read, which stops 1 residue before it; the germline J gene fills it in. The chain joins TRBV17 to TRBJ2-2, with no clear D. The V end was cut by 0 bases, the J end by 0 bases, with 5 bases between. The CDR3 covers 15 residues. The germline V gene has CDR1 MNHDT and CDR2 YYDKIL. The CDR3 loop is CASSRDRSNTGQLYF. The DNA read from the CDR3 is TGTGCTAGCAGTAGAGACAGGTCAAACACCGGGCAGCTCTAC.

Concerning this clone: The gene names here belong to mouse. Read coverage stops 1 residue before the CDR3 terminus; the germline J gene supplies the remainder. The chain uses TRBV26 and TRBJ2-1; D is uncertain. The CDR3 totals 11 residues. CDR1 is KGHPV and CDR2 is FQNQEV in the germline V gene (reference sequence). V lost 1 base to trimming and J lost 5 bases, with 0 bases between them. CDR3 sequence reads: CASSLYAEQFF. The part of the CDR3 DNA that was read is TGTGCCAGCAGTCTGTATGCTGAGCAGTTC.

As concerns this clone: Gene names refer to mouse genes. The read finishes 1 residue shy of the CDR3 end, and the germline J gene is used to complete it. The chain has TRBV15 and TRBJ2-4; 8 nucleotides line up with TRBD2. The CDR3 sequence is 15 residues long. Germline loops: CDR1 SGHND, CDR2 FRSKSL. J gave up 2 bases and V 1 base, and 2 bases lay outside the gene matches. This chain's CDR3 is CASSLGLGSQNTLYF. CDR3 bases read: TGTGCCAGCAGTTTAGGACTGGGGTCTCAAAACACCTTGTAC. Full variable domain (remainder filled in from reference TRBV15 and TRBJ2-4): DAGVTQTPRHEVAEKGQTIILKCEPVSGHNDLFWYRQTKIQGLELLSYFRSKSLMEDGGAFKDRFKAEMLNSSFSTLKIQPTEPKDSAVYLCASSLGLGSQNTLYFGAGTRLSVL.

This clone was counted between two and nine times. Gene and germline names: mouse. The read ends 1 residue shy of where the CDR3 ends; the end is completed using the germline J gene. The V gene is TRBV24, the J gene TRBJ2-7; TRBD2 matches at 13 bases. Germline-derived CDR1 and CDR2 are KGHTA and FRNEEI. After removal of 1 base from V and 4 bases from J, the junction contained 4 bases not matched to a gene. The CDR3 is 16 amino acids. The CDR3: CASSLFGTGGVYEQYF. The DNA read from the CDR3 is TGTGCCAGCAGTCTGTTTGGGACTGGGGGGGTGTATGAACAGTAC.

This clone occurred a few times. Here the gene names and germline are mouse. The CDR3 end is not reached by the read, which stops 1 residue before it; the germline J gene fills it in. This chain uses TRBV23 with TRBJ2-7; the D call in the table, TRBD1, was not verified against the DNA. CDR1 is KGHTA and CDR2 is FQNQQP in the germline V gene. CDR3 length: 14 amino acids. CDR3 region: CSSSQSRTGNEQYF. CDR3 DNA, as far as it was read: TGCTCCAGCAGTCAATCACGGACAGGGAATGAACAGTAC.